What follows are 9 T cell receptor beta chains derived from one specimen sequenced in a study of vaccination and CD4 T cells after COVID-19 (dated by TCRdb to about 2022). Library creation used PCR. The sequencer was an Illumina iSeq 100. At the Johns Hopkins FTIC core, DNA from the cultured CD4+ T cells underwent TCR sequencing with the Oncomine TCR Beta short-read assay. TCRdb reanalyzed the raw reads on its own, using fastp at Q25 for trimming and MiXCR for clone calling, and kept in-frame beta chains. A single entry per CDR3 protein holds the most common genes and DNA from its merged rows. The sample table shows approximately 13,000 distinct CDR3 sequences, and just over 35% are seen once. The ten most abundant clones make up about a sixth of the sample. No antigen is known for these receptors. This sample's treatment or condition label indicates: roughly 10-day PBMC culture with coronavirus spike peptide pools or control peptides (ViraFEST assay).

Sequencing was carried out using cultured CD4+ T cells from blood. These receptors came from a human donor with COVID-19.

The sample holds a few counts of this clonotype. This chain links TRBV7-2 with TRBJ2-6, with 8 positions matching TRBD1. Trimming removed 5 bases from V and 0 bases from J; junction bases left unmatched: 9. Germline lookup yields CDR1 SGHTA and CDR2 FQGNSA. The length of the CDR3 is 18 residues. The CDR3 region is CASSVTTGVGSGANVLTF. The CDR3 coding sequence is TGTGCCAGCAGCGTAACGACAGGGGTTGGCTCTGGGGCCAACGTCCTGACTTTC.

This clonotype came up a few times. The chain recombines TRBV11-3 with TRBJ1-2; D is undetermined. Trimming stripped 0 bases from V and 4 bases from J, with 21 bases between. Germline V CDR1 and CDR2: SGHNT, YENEEA. The CDR3 covers 18 residues. The CDR3 DNA reads TGTGCCAGCAGCTTAGATGACCGGGGAGAAAAGTACAGCTATGGCTACACCTTC. It specifies CASSLDDRGEKYSYGYTF.

This clonotype has just a few counts. The gene calls are TRBV20-1 and TRBJ1-6; weak D call: TRBD1 (6 bases). The V end lost 6 bases, the J end lost 9 bases, and 18 bases lay between the germline ends. The CDR3 spans 14 residues. Germline V gene lookup returns CDR1 DFQATT and CDR2 SNEGSKA (reference sequence). The CDR3 sequence: CSAGGGGGTSPLHF. The CDR3 region has the DNA TGCAGTGCAGGGGGGGGAGGGGGAACTTCACCCCTCCACTTT.

This sequence joins TRBV7-2 and TRBJ1-2; 7 positions agree with TRBD1. The CDR3 consists of 15 residues. Germline V gives CDR1 SGHTA, CDR2 FQGNSA. With V trimmed by 5 bases and J by 6 bases, 12 bases remained unmatched. For the CDR3, the DNA is TGTGCCAGCAGCCAAAGCCGACAGGGATGGGATGGCTACACCTTC. The encoded protein is CASSQSRQGWDGYTF.

V gene TRBV6-1 combines with J gene TRBJ1-2; 8 nucleotides align to TRBD1. The CDR3 runs to 13 residues. V lost 6 bases and J lost 3; bases outside the gene matches: 3. Germline V gives CDR1 MNHNS, CDR2 SASEGT. The CDR3, as DNA: TGTGCCAGCAGACCGACAGGGGACTATGGCTACACCTTC. It yields the protein CASRPTGDYGYTF.

DNA of the CDR3: TGTGCCAGCAGCTTAGTTGGGGCTAGCGGGGGGATCGTTGGATACACAGATACGCAGTATTTT. Translating it yields CASSLVGASGGIVGYTDTQYF. The rearrangement links TRBV7-8 to TRBJ2-3; 11 positions agree with TRBD2. CDR1 is SGHVS and CDR2 is FQNEAQ in the germline V gene. This CDR3 has 21 residues. Trimming removed 1 base from V and 2 bases from J; junction bases left unmatched: 17.

This clonotype has more than one count but fewer than ten. The chain couples TRBV5-4 to TRBJ1-1; 7 nucleotides align to TRBD1. The CDR3 totals 14 residues. Germline V gene sequence: CDR1 SGHNT, CDR2 YYREEE (reference sequence). Unmatched junction bases numbered 9, after V lost 4 bases and J lost 6 bases. DNA of the CDR3: TGTGCCAGCAGCAATCCACAGGGGATCGCTGAAGCTTTCTTT. It yields the protein CASSNPQGIAEAFF.

By proportion, this clonotype is medium-sized. This rearrangement joins TRBV7-2 to TRBJ1-2; no firm D call. Germline V gene data show CDR1 as SGHTA and CDR2 as FQGNSA. CDR3 length: 14 amino acids. The germline V and J ends were trimmed by 5 bases and 5 bases, with 15 bases remaining between them. CDR3 sequence (DNA): TGTGCCAGCAGCCCTTGGACGGATACTTATGGCTACACCTTC. Amino acids: CASSPWTDTYGYTF.

This chain uses TRBV20-1 with TRBJ2-7; no clear D gene. The CDR3 runs 13 residues. CDR1 is DFQATT, CDR2 SNEGSKA, per germline (reference sequence). The V gene lost 5 bases and the J gene lost 3 bases, with 14 bases spanning the gap. Here the CDR3 reads CSARVVGIYEQYF. CDR3 DNA sequence: TGCAGTGCTCGAGTGGTGGGTATCTACGAGCAGTACTTC.